One sample yielded the 16 T cell receptor beta chains listed below, sequenced in a study of cytomegalovirus exposure and HLA in healthy donors. PCR was performed using 60 Vbeta and 13 Jbeta primers. Libraries were prepared by immunoSEQ multiplex PCR; TCRdb keeps only in-frame clonotypes and omits some of them. The table has some 110,000 clones, approximately 76% seen once. The specimen sequenced was PBMCs. These receptors originate from a man aged 50 to 59 in good health and CMV-seropositive.

The V gene is TRBV6-5, the J gene TRBJ1-1, with 7 bases identical to TRBD1. This CDR3 has 12 residues. J lost 6 bases, V lost 6 bases, and 4 bases had no gene match. Germline V lookup: CDR1 MNHEY, CDR2 SVGAGI. CDR3 in amino acids: CASRAGGPEAFF. Written as DNA, the CDR3 is TGTGCCAGCAGGGCAGGGGGACCTGAAGCTTTCTTT.

The J gene is TRBJ2-2, the V gene TRBV15, with 8 bases identical to TRBD1. CDR1 is LNHNV and CDR2 is YYDKDF in the germline V gene (reference sequence). V lost 8 bases to trimming and J lost 0 bases; unmatched junction nucleotides: 8. The CDR3 covers 16 residues. CDR3 protein: CATYASQGANTGELFF. CDR3 coding DNA: TGTGCCACCTACGCTTCACAGGGGGCGAACACCGGGGAGCTGTTTTTT.

CDR3 amino acids: CASSLEGAGVGQPQHF. The CDR3 nucleotides read TGTGCCAGCAGCTTGGAAGGTGCAGGGGTCGGGCAGCCCCAGCATTTT. The chain links TRBV5-5 to TRBJ1-5, with a possible D match to TRBD1 (6 bases). The CDR3 sequence is 16 residues long. Germline V gene sequence: CDR1 SGHKS, CDR2 YYEKEE (reference sequence). V lost 0 bases to trimming and J lost 7 bases, with 17 bases between them.

This clone was counted a few times. The rearrangement uses TRBV7-9 and TRBJ1-5; D possibly corresponds to TRBD1 (5 bases). Trimming left V 5 bases short and J 3 bases short, with 14 bases between. The CDR3 covers 15 residues. Germline loops: CDR1 SEHNR, CDR2 FQNEAQ (reference sequence). In DNA, the CDR3 is TGTGCCAGCAGCCCCGGGGGACTTCTCAATCAGCCCCAGCATTTT. Translation: CASSPGGLLNQPQHF.

The chain carries TRBV6-5 and TRBJ1-2; maybe TRBD1 (5 bases). CDR1 is MNHEY and CDR2 is SVGAGI in the germline V gene. The ends were cut back, 5 bases at V and 8 bases at J, with 12 bases in the middle. The CDR3 sequence is 12 residues long. The CDR3 is CASSRGDLGYTF. The CDR3 DNA reads as TGTGCCAGCAGTCGGGGGGACTTGGGCTACACCTTC.

The chain has TRBV4-2 and TRBJ2-5, with D uncertain. Germline-derived CDR1 and CDR2 are LGHNA and YNFKEQ. The CDR3 is 15 amino acids. Trimming stripped 3 bases from V and 2 bases from J, with 13 bases between. As DNA, the CDR3 is TGTGCCAGCAGCCAGGCGCAGGCATCGCAAGAGACCCAGTACTTC. The encoded protein is CASSQAQASQETQYF.

The chain combines TRBV6-4 with TRBJ1-1, with TRBD1 as a possible D gene (6 bases). Deletions cut 7 bases from V and 7 bases from J, with 19 bases between. Looked up from germline, CDR1 is MRHNA and CDR2 is SNTAGT. The CDR3 runs to 14 residues. Here the CDR3 reads CASKESGETVEAFF. The CDR3 DNA follows: TGTGCCAGCAAAGAGTCAGGGGAAACTGTTGAAGCTTTCTTT.

The chain has TRBV19 and TRBJ2-2; perhaps TRBD2 as D (6 bases). Trimming stripped 5 bases from V and 4 bases from J, with 11 bases between. CDR3 length: 14 residues. The germline CDR1 and CDR2 sequences are LNHDA and SQIVND (reference sequence). Here the CDR3 reads CASSPPEGTGELFF. CDR3 nucleotides: TGTGCCAGTAGTCCCCCGGAGGGCACCGGGGAGCTGTTTTTT.

This sequence joins TRBV11-2 and TRBJ1-2; 11 bases align to TRBD1. CDR3 size: 15 residues. The junction had 5 bases not matched to a gene; V was cut back by 5 bases and J by 3 bases. Germline V gene data show CDR1 as SGHAT and CDR2 as FQNNGV. CDR3 sequence (DNA): TGTGCCAGCAGCCCCTGGACAGGGGGCGACTATGGCTACACCTTC. It specifies CASSPWTGGDYGYTF.

This clone was seen only a few times. The chain links TRBV19 to TRBJ1-4; D is perhaps TRBD1 (6 bases). Germline V gives CDR1 LNHDA, CDR2 SQIVND (reference sequence). The CDR3 runs 15 residues. The V end was cut by 5 bases, the J end by 5 bases, with 15 bases between. The CDR3 here is CASSVDRSNNEKLFF. CDR3 DNA: TGTGCCAGTAGTGTCGACAGGTCGAACAATGAAAAACTGTTTTTT.

This clone was picked up one time. V gene TRBV7-9 combines with J gene TRBJ1-5, with D perhaps TRBD1 (5 bases). The CDR3 runs to 17 residues. Per the germline V gene, CDR1 is SEHNR and CDR2 is FQNEAQ (reference sequence). V was pared by 4 bases and J by 0 bases, with 16 bases between. CDR3 nucleotides: TGTGCCAGCAGCTCCGCGGGACCTTTTGATAGCAATCAGCCCCAGCATTTT. This sequence encodes CASSSAGPFDSNQPQHF. The variable domain in full, completed from reference TRBV7-9 and TRBJ1-5, reads DTGVSQNPRHKITKRGQNVTFRCDPISEHNRLYWYRQTLGQGPEFLTYFQNEAQLEKSRLLSDRFSAERPKGSFSTLEIQRTEQGDSAMYLCASSSAGPFDSNQPQHFGDGTRLSIL.

The chain links TRBV5-1 to TRBJ1-2; 10 nucleotides line up with TRBD1. V shed 2 bases and J 4 bases; nucleotides not matched to a gene: 8. In germline, CDR1 is SGHRS, CDR2 YFSETQ. The CDR3 has 16 amino acids. CDR3 nucleotides: TGCGCCAGCAGCTTTTTGGGACAGGGGACAGGCTATGGCTACACCTTC. It is translated as CASSFLGQGTGYGYTF.

The chain carries TRBV7-2 and TRBJ1-5, with D tentatively TRBD1 (6 bases). V lost 5 bases and J lost 0, with 17 bases in between. CDR1 and CDR2 from the germline V gene are SGHTA and FQGNSA. The CDR3 is 17 amino acids. The CDR3 here is CASSPTGGGISNQPQHF. CDR3 nucleotides: TGTGCCAGCAGCCCGACTGGGGGGGGCATTAGCAATCAGCCCCAGCATTTT.

V and J are TRBV7-6 and TRBJ2-1; TRBD2 might be the D (7 bases). Trimming pared 1 base from V and 2 bases from J, leaving 9 bases between. The CDR3 is made up of 15 amino acids. The germline CDR1 and CDR2 sequences are SGHVS and FNYEAQ. The CDR3 protein is CASSLVGGPYNEQFF. Written as DNA, the CDR3 is TGTGCCAGCAGCTTAGTCGGGGGGCCCTACAATGAGCAGTTCTTC.

V gene TRBV7-9 combines with J gene TRBJ1-6; TRBD1 is a possible D gene (5 bases). This CDR3 has 15 amino acids. V gave up 3 bases and J gave up 8 bases, with 14 bases separating them. CDR1 is SEHNR and CDR2 is FQNEAQ in the germline V gene (reference sequence). This CDR3 is CASSFGGGRDSPLHF. In DNA, the CDR3 is TGTGCCAGCAGCTTCGGCGGGGGGAGGGATTCACCCCTCCACTTT. Full variable domain (remainder filled in from reference TRBV7-9 and TRBJ1-6): DTGVSQNPRHKITKRGQNVTFRCDPISEHNRLYWYRQTLGQGPEFLTYFQNEAQLEKSRLLSDRFSAERPKGSFSTLEIQRTEQGDSAMYLCASSFGGGRDSPLHFGNGTRLTVT.

The gene calls are TRBV11-3 and TRBJ2-3; 10 bases are shared with TRBD1. This CDR3 contains 16 residues. Germline trimming cut 1 base from V and 4 bases from J; bases unmatched to any gene: 5. Germline V CDR1 and CDR2: SGHNT, YENEEA. CDR3 region: CASSLGQGAFADTQYF. The CDR3 bases are TGTGCCAGCAGCTTAGGACAGGGGGCATTCGCAGATACGCAGTATTTT.